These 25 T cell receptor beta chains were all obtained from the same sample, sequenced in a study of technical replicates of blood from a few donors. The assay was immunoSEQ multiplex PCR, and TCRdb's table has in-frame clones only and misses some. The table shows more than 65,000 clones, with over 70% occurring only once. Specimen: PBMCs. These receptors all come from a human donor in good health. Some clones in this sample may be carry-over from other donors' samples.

CDR3 DNA: TGTGCTAGTGGTTTGGTAGTTACTAGCGGTACGCAGTACAATGAGCAGTTCTTC. It encodes CASGLVVTSGTQYNEQFF. The chain recombines TRBV12-5 with TRBJ2-1; 8 bases are a match to TRBD2. The CDR3 length is 18 residues. Germline V CDR1 and CDR2: LGHNT, FRNRAP. Losses at the gene ends were 0 bases for V and 4 bases for J; bases not matched to a gene: 11.

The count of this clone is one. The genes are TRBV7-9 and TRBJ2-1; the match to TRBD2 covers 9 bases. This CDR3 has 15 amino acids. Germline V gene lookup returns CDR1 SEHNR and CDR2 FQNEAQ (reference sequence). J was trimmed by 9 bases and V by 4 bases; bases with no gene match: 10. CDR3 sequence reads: CASSSGTSTESEQFF. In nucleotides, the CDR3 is TGTGCCAGCAGCTCCGGGACTAGCACTGAGAGTGAGCAGTTCTTC.

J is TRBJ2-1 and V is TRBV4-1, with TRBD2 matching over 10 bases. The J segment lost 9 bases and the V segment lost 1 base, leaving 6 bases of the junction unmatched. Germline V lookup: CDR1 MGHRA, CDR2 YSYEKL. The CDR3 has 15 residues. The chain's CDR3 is CASSQVLSGGPEQFF. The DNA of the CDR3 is TGCGCCAGCAGCCAAGTTCTTAGCGGGGGGCCTGAGCAGTTCTTC.

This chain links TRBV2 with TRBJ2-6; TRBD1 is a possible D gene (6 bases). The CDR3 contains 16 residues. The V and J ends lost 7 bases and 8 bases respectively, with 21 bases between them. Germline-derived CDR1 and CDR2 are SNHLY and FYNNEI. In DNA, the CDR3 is TGTGCCAGCAACCTCCCAAGTGGGGGACAAACCAACGTCCTGACTTTC. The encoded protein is CASNLPSGGQTNVLTF.

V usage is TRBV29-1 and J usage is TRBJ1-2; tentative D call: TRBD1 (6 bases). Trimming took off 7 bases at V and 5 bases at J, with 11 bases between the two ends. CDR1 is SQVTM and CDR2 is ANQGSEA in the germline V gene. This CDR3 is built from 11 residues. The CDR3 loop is CSAGTSYGYTF. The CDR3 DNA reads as TGCAGCGCGGGGACATCTTATGGCTACACCTTC.

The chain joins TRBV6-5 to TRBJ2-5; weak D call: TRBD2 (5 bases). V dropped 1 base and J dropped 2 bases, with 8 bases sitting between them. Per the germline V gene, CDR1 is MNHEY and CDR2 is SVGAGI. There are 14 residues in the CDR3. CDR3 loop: CASSYWGAQETQYF. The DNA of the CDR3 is TGTGCCAGCAGTTACTGGGGAGCTCAAGAGACCCAGTACTTC.

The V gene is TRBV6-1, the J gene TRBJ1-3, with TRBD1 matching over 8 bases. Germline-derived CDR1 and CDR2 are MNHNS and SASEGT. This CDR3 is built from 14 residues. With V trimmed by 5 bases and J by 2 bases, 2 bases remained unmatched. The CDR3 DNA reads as TGTGCCAGCAGTCAACAGGGGGCTGGAAACACCATATATTTT. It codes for CASSQQGAGNTIYF.

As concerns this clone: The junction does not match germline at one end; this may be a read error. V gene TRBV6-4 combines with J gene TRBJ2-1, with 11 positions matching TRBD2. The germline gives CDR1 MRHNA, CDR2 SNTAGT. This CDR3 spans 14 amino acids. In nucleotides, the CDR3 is TGCGCAACCGGGACTAGCGGATCCTACAATGAGCAGTTCTTC. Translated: CATGTSGSYNEQFF.

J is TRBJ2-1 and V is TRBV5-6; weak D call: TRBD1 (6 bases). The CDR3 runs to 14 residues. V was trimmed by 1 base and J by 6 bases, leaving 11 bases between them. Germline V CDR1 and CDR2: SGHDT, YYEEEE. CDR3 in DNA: TGTGCCAGCAGCTTGTATCAAGGGGGCAATGAGCAGTTCTTC. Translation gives CASSLYQGGNEQFF.

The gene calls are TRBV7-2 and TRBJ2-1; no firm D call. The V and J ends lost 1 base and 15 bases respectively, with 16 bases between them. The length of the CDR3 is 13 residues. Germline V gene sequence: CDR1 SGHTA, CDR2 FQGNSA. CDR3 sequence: CASSLEASPSLFF. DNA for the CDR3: TGTGCCAGCAGCTTAGAGGCTAGTCCTAGTCTGTTCTTC.

The CDR3 is CASSIDPQYEQYF. Here the CDR3 DNA reads TGTGCCAGTAGTATAGACCCCCAATACGAGCAGTACTTC. The chain links TRBV19 to TRBJ2-7; D not certain. V lost 0 bases and J lost 4, with 7 bases in between. The CDR3 has 13 amino acids. The germline gives CDR1 LNHDA, CDR2 SQIVND (reference sequence).

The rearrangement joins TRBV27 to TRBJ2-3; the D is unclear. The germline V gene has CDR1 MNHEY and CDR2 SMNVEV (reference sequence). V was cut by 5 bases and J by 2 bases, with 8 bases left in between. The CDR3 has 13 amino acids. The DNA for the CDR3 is TGTGCCAGCAGTCCTACCCCCACAGATACGCAGTATTTT. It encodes CASSPTPTDTQYF.

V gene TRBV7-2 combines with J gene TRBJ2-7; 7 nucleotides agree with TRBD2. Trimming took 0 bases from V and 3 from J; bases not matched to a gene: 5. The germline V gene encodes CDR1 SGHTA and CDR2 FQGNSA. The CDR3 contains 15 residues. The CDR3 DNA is TGTGCCAGCAGCTTAGCCCGGGACTACGTCTACGAGCAGTACTTC. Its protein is CASSLARDYVYEQYF. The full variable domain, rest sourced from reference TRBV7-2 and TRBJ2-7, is GAGVSQSPSNKVTEKGKDVELRCDPISGHTALYWYRQSLGQGLEFLIYFQGNSAPDKSGLPSDRFSAERTGGSVSTLTIQRTQQEDSAVYLCASSLARDYVYEQYFGPGTRLTVT.

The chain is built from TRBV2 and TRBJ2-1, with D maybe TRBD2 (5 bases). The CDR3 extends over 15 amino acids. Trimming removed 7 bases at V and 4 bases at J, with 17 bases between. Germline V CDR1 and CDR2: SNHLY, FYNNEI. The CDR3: CASTGERELYNEQFF. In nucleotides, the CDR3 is TGTGCCAGCACCGGGGAGAGGGAGTTATACAATGAGCAGTTCTTC. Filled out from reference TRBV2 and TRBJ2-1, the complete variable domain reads EPEVTQTPSHQVTQMGQEVILRCVPISNHLYFYWYRQILGQKVEFLVSFYNNEISEKSEIFDDQFSVERPDGSNFTLKIRSTKLEDSAMYFCASTGERELYNEQFFGPGTRLTVL.

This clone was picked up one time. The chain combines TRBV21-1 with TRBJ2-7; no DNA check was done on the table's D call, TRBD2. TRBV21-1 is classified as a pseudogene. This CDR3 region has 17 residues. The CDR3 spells CASSTRMGERGGYEQYF. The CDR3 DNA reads TGTGCCAGCAGCACCCGCATGGGGGAGCGGGGGGGCTACGAGCAGTACTTC.

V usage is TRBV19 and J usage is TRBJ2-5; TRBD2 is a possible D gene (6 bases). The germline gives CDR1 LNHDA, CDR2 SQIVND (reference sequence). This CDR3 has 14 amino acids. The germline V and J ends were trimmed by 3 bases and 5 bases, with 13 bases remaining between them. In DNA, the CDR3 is TGTGCCAGTAGTATCAGTCTAGCGAGGGAGACCCAGTACTTC. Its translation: CASSISLARETQYF.

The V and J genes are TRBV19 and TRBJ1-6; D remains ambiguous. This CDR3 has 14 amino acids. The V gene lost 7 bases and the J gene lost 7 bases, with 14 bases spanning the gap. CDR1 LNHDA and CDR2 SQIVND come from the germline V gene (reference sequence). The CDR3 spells CASTVGSLNSPLHF. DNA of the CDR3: TGTGCCAGTACCGTGGGCAGTTTAAATTCACCCCTCCACTTT.

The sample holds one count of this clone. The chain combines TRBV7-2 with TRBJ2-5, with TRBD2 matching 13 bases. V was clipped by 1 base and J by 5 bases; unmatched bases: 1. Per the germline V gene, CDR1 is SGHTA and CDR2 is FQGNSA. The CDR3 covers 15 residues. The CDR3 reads CASSLGGLAGETQYF. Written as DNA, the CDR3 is TGTGCCAGCAGCTTAGGGGGACTAGCGGGGGAGACCCAGTACTTC.

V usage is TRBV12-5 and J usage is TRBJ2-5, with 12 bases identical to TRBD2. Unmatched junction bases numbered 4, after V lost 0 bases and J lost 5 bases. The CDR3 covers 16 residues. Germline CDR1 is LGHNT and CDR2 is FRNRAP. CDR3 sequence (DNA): TGTGCTAGTGGTTTGGTCAGTGGGACTAGCGGGGAGACCCAGTACTTC. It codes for CASGLVSGTSGETQYF.

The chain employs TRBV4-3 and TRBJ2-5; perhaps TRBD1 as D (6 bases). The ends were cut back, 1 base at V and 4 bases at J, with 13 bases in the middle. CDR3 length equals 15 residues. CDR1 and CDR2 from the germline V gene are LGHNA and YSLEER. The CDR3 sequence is CASSQGGHRGETQYF. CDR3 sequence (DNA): TGCGCCAGCAGCCAAGGGGGACATAGGGGAGAGACCCAGTACTTC.

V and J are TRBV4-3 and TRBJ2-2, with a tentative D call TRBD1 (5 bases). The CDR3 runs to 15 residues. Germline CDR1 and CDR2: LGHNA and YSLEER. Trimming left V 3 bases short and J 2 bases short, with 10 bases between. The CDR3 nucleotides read TGCGCCAGCAGCCAGTTCGACAGAAACACCGGGGAGCTGTTTTTT. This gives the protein CASSQFDRNTGELFF.

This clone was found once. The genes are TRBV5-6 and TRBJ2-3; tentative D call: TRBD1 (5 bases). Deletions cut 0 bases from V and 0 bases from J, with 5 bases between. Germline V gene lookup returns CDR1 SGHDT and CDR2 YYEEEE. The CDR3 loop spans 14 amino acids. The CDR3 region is CASSLAGSTDTQYF. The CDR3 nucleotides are TGTGCCAGCAGCTTGGCAGGGAGCACAGATACGCAGTATTTT.

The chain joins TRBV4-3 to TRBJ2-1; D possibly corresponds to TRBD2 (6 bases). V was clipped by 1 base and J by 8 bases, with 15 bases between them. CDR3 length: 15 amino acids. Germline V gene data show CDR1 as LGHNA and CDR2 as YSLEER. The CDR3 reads CASSQAWLAYHEQFF. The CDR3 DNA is TGCGCCAGCAGCCAAGCTTGGCTAGCGTATCATGAGCAGTTCTTC.

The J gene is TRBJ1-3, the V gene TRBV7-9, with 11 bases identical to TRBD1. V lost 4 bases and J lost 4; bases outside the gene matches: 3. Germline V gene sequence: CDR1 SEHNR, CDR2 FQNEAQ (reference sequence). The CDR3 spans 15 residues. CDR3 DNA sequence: TGTGCCAGCAGCTGGACAGGGGGCGACGGAAACACCATATATTTT. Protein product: CASSWTGGDGNTIYF.

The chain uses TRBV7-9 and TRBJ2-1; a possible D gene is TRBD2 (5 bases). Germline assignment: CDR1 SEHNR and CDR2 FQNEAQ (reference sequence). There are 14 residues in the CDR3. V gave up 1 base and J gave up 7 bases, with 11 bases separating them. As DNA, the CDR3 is TGTGCCAGCAGCTTAGGGAGTCGGGGTAATGAGCAGTTCTTC. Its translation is CASSLGSRGNEQFF.